What follows are 21 T cell receptor beta chains derived from one specimen sequenced in a study of blood T cell repertoires in COVID-19. Clones were read by immunoSEQ multiplex PCR, and TCRdb kept only the in-frame ones, dropping some. The repertoire holds about 190,000 clones, roughly 89% seen once, with 3.2% in the top ten. The sequencing sample was made of PBMCs or T cells enriched from blood (not recorded which). The receptor set was obtained from a woman aged 30 to 39 who had been exposed to COVID-19.

This clone was found many times. This chain links TRBV6-1 with TRBJ1-6, with D unclear. The germline V and J ends were trimmed by 3 bases and 4 bases, with 4 bases remaining between them. Germline values: CDR1 MNHNS, CDR2 SASEGT. CDR3 length: 13 amino acids. The CDR3 bases are TGTGCCAGCAGTGACAAATATAATTCACCCCTCCACTTT. Amino acid sequence: CASSDKYNSPLHF.

This chain connects TRBV10-3 to TRBJ1-6; 7 nucleotides align to TRBD1. The CDR3 totals 14 residues. Germline V gene data show CDR1 as ENHRY and CDR2 as SYGVKD. V lost 7 bases to trimming and J lost 5 bases; unmatched junction nucleotides: 5. The CDR3 is CAIKPGQNNSPLHF. In nucleotides, the CDR3 is TGTGCCATCAAACCGGGACAGAATAATTCACCCCTCCACTTT.

This chain connects TRBV5-1 to TRBJ2-5; 9 bases are shared with TRBD1. The CDR3 loop spans 15 amino acids. V was pared by 4 bases and J by 4 bases, with 8 bases of the junction left unmatched. The germline V gene has CDR1 SGHRS and CDR2 YFSETQ. As DNA, the CDR3 is TGCGCCAGCAGCAGAGCCGACAGGGGGGGAGAGACCCAGTACTTC. It translates to CASSRADRGGETQYF.

This clone appeared a few times. This chain joins TRBV5-4 and TRBJ1-1; no definite D call. The length of the CDR3 is 11 residues. The ends were cut back, 5 bases at V and 8 bases at J, with 10 bases in the middle. CDR1 is SGHNT, CDR2 YYREEE, per germline (reference sequence). The CDR3 region is CASSGGLEAFF. CDR3 DNA sequence: TGTGCCAGCAGTGGCGGGCTCGAAGCTTTCTTT.

The chain employs TRBV19 and TRBJ1-1, with 8 bases matching TRBD1. The CDR3 extends over 14 amino acids. V dropped 0 bases and J dropped 11; count of bases not matched to a gene: 8. Germline V CDR1 and CDR2: LNHDA, SQIVND (reference sequence). The CDR3 region has the DNA TGTGCCAGTAGTATAGATACAGGGGGGTACTGGGCTTTCTTT. Amino acids: CASSIDTGGYWAFF.

Remarks on this clone: A read error is possible here, since a much larger clone lies one base away. The chain employs TRBV9 and TRBJ2-2; D perhaps matches TRBD1 (5 bases). The germline V gene has CDR1 SGDLS and CDR2 YYNGEE. Trimming removed 3 bases at V and 5 bases at J, with 5 bases between. This CDR3 has 12 residues. In DNA, the CDR3 is TGTGCCAGCAGCGCAGGGACCGGGGAGCTGTTTTTT. The encoded protein is CASSAGTGELFF.

This chain connects TRBV4-2 to TRBJ1-2, with TRBD1 matching over 7 bases. CDR3 length equals 16 residues. The V gene's germline CDR1 is LGHNA and CDR2 YNFKEQ. Trimming cost V 3 bases and J 1 base; bases outside gene matches: 8. The DNA for the CDR3 is TGTGCCAGCAGCCAGTTACAGGGGAATCTTAACTATGGCTACACCTTC. Translated: CASSQLQGNLNYGYTF.

The V gene is TRBV19, the J gene TRBJ1-5; 9 nucleotides agree with TRBD1. Germline CDR1 and CDR2: LNHDA and SQIVND (reference sequence). The CDR3 has 15 residues. The junction had 5 bases not matched to a gene; V was cut back by 1 base and J by 7 bases. CDR3 nucleotide sequence: TGTGCCAGTAGTATAGTCACAGGGGGCGGCCAGCCCCAGCATTTT. As protein: CASSIVTGGGQPQHF. Complete variable domain (other parts from reference TRBV19 and TRBJ1-5): DGGITQSPKYLFRKEGQNVTLSCEQNLNHDAMYWYRQDPGQGLRLIYYSQIVNDFQKGDIAEGYSVSREKKESFPLTVTSAQKNPTAFYLCASSIVTGGGQPQHFGDGTRLSIL.

Regarding this clone: Other DNA sequences in the sample encode the same CDR3. The chain couples TRBV5-1 to TRBJ2-7, with D possibly being TRBD2 (6 bases). The CDR3 contains 12 residues. V was cut by 0 bases and J by 5 bases, with 6 bases left in between. CDR1 and CDR2 from the germline V gene are SGHRS and YFSETQ. CDR3 bases: TGCGCCAGCAGCTTGGGCGGGGACGAGCAGTACTTC. It is translated as CASSLGGDEQYF. Based on the CDR3 plus reference TRBV5-1 and TRBJ2-7, the full variable domain is KAGVTQTPRYLIKTRGQQVTLSCSPISGHRSVSWYQQTPGQGLQFLFEYFSETQRNKGNFPGRFSGRQFSNSRSEMNVSTLELGDSALYLCASSLGGDEQYFGPGTRLTVT.

The chain couples TRBV10-2 to TRBJ1-2, with D possibly TRBD1 on 5 matching bases. Trimming cost V 0 bases and J 6 bases, with 11 bases left between them. CDR1 and CDR2 from the germline V gene are WSHSY and SAAADI. This CDR3 comprises 14 residues. CDR3 in amino acids: CASSESRGYNGYTF. For the CDR3, the DNA is TGCGCCAGCAGTGAGTCACGGGGGTACAATGGCTACACCTTC.

V gene TRBV7-6 combines with J gene TRBJ2-1; a possible D gene is TRBD2 (7 bases). Germline values: CDR1 SGHVS, CDR2 FNYEAQ. Deletions cut 5 bases from V and 0 bases from J, with 23 bases between. The CDR3 is made up of 19 amino acids. For the CDR3, the DNA is TGTGCCAGCAGCAGCTTATTCGGGGGGACAAAAAGCTCCTACAATGAGCAGTTCTTC. Translating gives CASSSLFGGTKSSYNEQFF. The complete variable domain, with remaining parts taken from reference TRBV7-6 and TRBJ2-1, reads GAGVSQSPRYKVTKRGQDVALRCDPISGHVSLYWYRQALGQGPEFLTYFNYEAQQDKSGLPNDRFSAERPEGSISTLTIQRTEQRDSAMYRCASSSLFGGTKSSYNEQFFGPGTRLTVL.

The J gene is TRBJ1-5, the V gene TRBV15; D uncertain. In germline, CDR1 is LNHNV, CDR2 YYDKDF (reference sequence). The germline V and J ends were trimmed by 1 base and 6 bases, with 4 bases remaining between them. The CDR3 has 12 amino acids. DNA for the CDR3: TGTGCCACCAGCAGAGGGGCTCAGCCCCAGCATTTT. Its translation: CATSRGAQPQHF. The full variable domain, rest sourced from reference TRBV15 and TRBJ1-5, is DAMVIQNPRYQVTQFGKPVTLSCSQTLNHNVMYWYQQKSSQAPKLLFHYYDKDFNNEADTPDNFQSRRPNTSFCFLDIRSPGLGDTAMYLCATSRGAQPQHFGDGTRLSIL.

The chain links TRBV10-3 to TRBJ1-2; a weak D match, TRBD1 (5 bases). Germline assignment: CDR1 ENHRY and CDR2 SYGVKD. The CDR3 sequence is 15 residues long. Trimming cost V 3 bases and J 3 bases, with 14 bases left between them. The CDR3 here is CAISDKGEGDYGYTF. CDR3 coding DNA: TGTGCCATCAGTGATAAGGGTGAAGGGGACTATGGCTACACCTTC.

The sample holds one count of this clone. This chain uses TRBV9 with TRBJ1-2; no definite D call. V was cut by 0 bases and J by 0 bases, with 3 bases left in between. This CDR3 comprises 13 residues. Per the germline V gene, CDR1 is SGDLS and CDR2 is YYNGEE. The CDR3 DNA follows: TGTGCCAGCAGCGTAGCGTCTAACTATGGCTACACCTTC. Its translation is CASSVASNYGYTF.

V is TRBV3-1 (or the pseudogene TRBV3-2) and J is TRBJ1-4; 8 bases match TRBD1. The length of the CDR3 is 16 residues. Trimming removed 0 bases from V and 6 bases from J; junction bases left unmatched: 6. Looked up from germline, CDR1 is LGHDT and CDR2 is YNNKEL (reference sequence). CDR3 DNA sequence: TGTGCCAGCAGCCAAGAAGGACAGGGTGATGATGAAAAACTGTTTTTT. This codes for CASSQEGQGDDEKLFF.

This clone was seen once. The gene calls are TRBV5-4 and TRBJ2-1; D not certain. With 2 bases removed from V and 0 bases from J, the gap between germline ends came to 12 bases. The CDR3 covers 16 residues. CDR1 is SGHNT and CDR2 is YYREEE in the germline V gene (reference sequence). The CDR3 DNA is TGTGCCAGCAGCTTCGGCAGGATGAGCTCCTACAATGAGCAGTTCTTC. Translating gives CASSFGRMSSYNEQFF.

This chain joins TRBV30 and TRBJ2-1; possibly TRBD2 for D (6 bases). This CDR3 contains 14 residues. Between the trimmed V and J ends, which lost 6 bases and 3 bases, there was a span of 15 bases. CDR1 and CDR2 from the germline V gene are GTSNPN and SVGIG (reference sequence). CDR3 bases: TGTGCCTGTACCGTGGGCGGGGACTACAATGAGCAGTTCTTC. Amino acid sequence: CACTVGGDYNEQFF. Filled out from reference TRBV30 and TRBJ2-1, the complete variable domain reads SQTIHQWPATLVQPVGSPLSLECTVEGTSNPNLYWYRQAAGRGLQLLFYSVGIGQISSEVPQNLSASRPQDRQFILSSKKLLLSDSGFYLCACTVGGDYNEQFFGPGTRLTVL.

This chain uses TRBV4-1 with TRBJ2-5, with D maybe TRBD1 (5 bases). This CDR3 region has 16 residues. V dropped 1 base and J dropped 5 bases, with 17 bases sitting between them. Per germline, CDR1 MGHRA and CDR2 YSYEKL. The CDR3 loop is CASSQVWGGSGETQYF. CDR3 in DNA: TGCGCCAGCAGCCAAGTCTGGGGTGGTTCAGGGGAGACCCAGTACTTC.

The J gene is TRBJ2-3, the V gene TRBV6-1; D call uncertain. The CDR3 is 10 residues long. The V gene's germline CDR1 is MNHNS and CDR2 SASEGT. Trimming pared 0 bases from V and 12 bases from J, leaving 4 bases between. The CDR3 sequence is CASSEAVQYF. The CDR3 coding sequence is TGTGCCAGCAGTGAAGCCGTCCAGTATTTT.

The chain has TRBV18 and TRBJ1-5; possibly TRBD1 for D (6 bases). CDR1 is KGHSH, CDR2 LQKENI, per germline. The CDR3 runs to 17 residues. V lost 4 bases and J lost 4, with 20 bases in between. CDR3 region: CASSLTGPGGWNQPQHF. The CDR3 DNA reads TGTGCCAGCTCACTAACTGGACCGGGGGGCTGGAATCAGCCCCAGCATTTT.

This chain joins TRBV4-3 and TRBJ2-5; the D gene is possibly TRBD1 (7 bases). This CDR3 region has 16 residues. V shed 3 bases and J shed 2 bases, with 16 bases lying between them. CDR1 is LGHNA and CDR2 is YSLEER in the germline V gene. The DNA of the CDR3 is TGCGCCAGCAGCCAGTATGGCAGGGGGGTTCAAGAGACCCAGTACTTC. It codes for CASSQYGRGVQETQYF.